This T cell receptor (beta chain) was sequenced for a study of beta chain features in type 1 diabetes. Study-wide points: Among all four CD4+ subsets, Type 1 diabetes patients had TCRB CDR3s that were moderately but significantly shorter.

The CDR3 length is 14 residues. Trimming cost V 0 bases and J 3 bases, with 9 bases left between them. The germline V gene encodes CDR1 MNHEY and CDR2 SMNVEV (reference sequence). On this clone: Its antigen is still unknown.

Reverse transcribing all isolated RNA meant expressed TCRB transcripts were sequenced. Sequencing used immunoSEQ multiplex PCR; TCRdb keeps in-frame clones, though not all of them. The sample shows fewer than 450,000 clones, around an eighth of them seen only once. The single heparinised draw taken from each donor contained about 110 mL of blood on average. The material sequenced was naive CD4+ T cells from blood. The source of this sequence is a young woman with type 1 diabetes. The rearrangement joins TRBV27 to TRBJ2-7, with D unresolved. The CDR3 region has the DNA TGTGCCAGCAGTTTATCGATGCGGCTCTACGAGCAGTACTTC. This gives the protein CASSLSMRLYEQYF.